The 5 T cell receptor beta chains below were found in one sample sequenced in a study of blood T cells in healthy people across ages. The second PCR ran roughly 7 to 11 cycles with a sample-barcoded 5' primer and J-beta primers. TCRdb used MiXCR to reprocess the 5' RACE reads, holding one entry per CDR3 protein. The profile shows approximately 1,700,000 distinct CDR3 sequences, 35% to 50% of them singletons. Input material: blood. The source is a human donor in good health.

There are many counts of this clonotype. This chain connects TRBV24-1 to TRBJ2-7; a weak D match, TRBD1 (6 bases). This CDR3 has 14 amino acids. The V end lost 6 bases, the J end lost 3 bases, and 14 bases lay between the germline ends. In germline, CDR1 is KGHDR, CDR2 SFDVKD. The CDR3 DNA follows: TGTGCCACCAGTCTGACCGGGACATACTACGAGCAGTACTTC. Amino acids: CATSLTGTYYEQYF.

This clonotype turned up a few times. The gene calls are TRBV20-1 and TRBJ2-3, with a possible D match to TRBD2 (5 bases). Germline V gene lookup returns CDR1 DFQATT and CDR2 SNEGSKA (reference sequence). The V and J ends lost 3 bases and 7 bases respectively, with 11 bases between them. The CDR3 is made up of 12 amino acids. The CDR3 is CSASQGLNTQYF. The CDR3 DNA reads TGCAGTGCTAGCCAAGGACTGAATACGCAGTATTTT.

The chain couples TRBV2 to TRBJ1-5; 7 bases are shared with TRBD1. Germline V gives CDR1 SNHLY, CDR2 FYNNEI. This CDR3 region has 14 residues. Trimming took 6 bases from V and 4 from J; bases not matched to a gene: 6. The CDR3 coding sequence is TGTGCCAGCAGACTACGACAGGGAAATCAGCCCCAGCATTTT. Its translation: CASRLRQGNQPQHF.

This clonotype turned up a few times. The chain is built from TRBV6-5 and TRBJ1-5; tentative D call: TRBD1 (6 bases). V lost 6 bases and J 0 bases, leaving 12 bases between the germline ends. This CDR3 spans 15 amino acids. Germline loops: CDR1 MNHEY, CDR2 SVGAGI. The CDR3 DNA sequence: TGTGCCAGCAGCGATTTCAGGGGTAGCAATCAGCCCCAGCATTTT. Translated: CASSDFRGSNQPQHF.

The V and J genes are TRBV28 and TRBJ2-1; no firm D call. CDR1 and CDR2 (germline): MDHEN, SYDVKM. V was clipped by 7 bases and J by 7 bases, with 11 bases between them. This CDR3 has 12 residues. In nucleotides, the CDR3 is TGTGCCAGCAACCTCCCCGGTAATGAGCAGTTCTTC. Amino acid sequence: CASNLPGNEQFF.